This T cell receptor (beta chain) derives from a study of blood T cell repertoires in COVID-19. Germline-derived CDR1 and CDR2 are MNHNY and SVGAGI (reference sequence). V was clipped by 6 bases and J by 4 bases, with 15 bases between them. The CDR3 sequence is 14 residues long. Data came from immunoSEQ multiplex PCR; TCRdb stores just in-frame clones and leaves some out. This table has around 23,000 clones, approximately 89% appearing once. The receptor's source is a man in his fifties or sixties with active COVID-19. The sequencing sample was made of peripheral blood. V usage is TRBV6-6 and J usage is TRBJ2-5; D might be TRBD1 (5 bases). The CDR3 here is CASSPTPGIETQYF. The CDR3 DNA reads TGTGCCAGCAGCCCTACTCCAGGGATAGAGACCCAGTACTTC.